This T cell receptor beta chain comes out of a study of blood T cell repertoires in COVID-19. Across the whole study: Researchers got acute and convalescent COVID-19 samples from the United States, Italy and Spain. PBMCs, B-cell-depleted T cells, or T cells provided the cDNA or gDNA that made up the material.

This CDR3 comprises 15 residues. The V segment lost 1 base and the J segment 7 bases; nucleotides outside the gene matches: 4. CDR1 is SNHLY and CDR2 is FYNNEI in the germline V gene. Study processing details: Reference gene primer amplification in the assay estimated nucleated cell counts. Here immunoSEQ multiplex PCR was the method, and the copy in TCRdb shows in-frame clones only, minus some. That table is the source of V, J and clone size, and D and trimming were worked out from the DNA. The data contain about 110,000 clones, about two thirds of them seen just once; the ten biggest clones take up around 0.9%.

This TCR was sampled from a human donor with acute or convalescent COVID-19. The donor label of this sample is uncertain. The sequenced material came from peripheral blood. The chain joins TRBV2 to TRBJ2-7; 13 bases map to TRBD2. DNA of the CDR3: TGTGCCAGCAGTGAAGTACCGGGACTAGCGGGGGAGCAGTACTTC. This encodes CASSEVPGLAGEQYF.